What follows are 23 T cell receptor beta chains derived from one specimen sequenced in a study of early T cells in non-severe SARS-CoV-2 infection. TCRdb independently ran MiXCR on the 5' RACE reads; one entry per CDR3 protein. The table includes tens of thousands of distinct CDR3 sequences, around 4.3% detected once. Material for sequencing was whole blood. All receptors come from an adult who was a healthcare worker with PCR-confirmed SARS-CoV-2 infection or an uninfected control (not recorded which).

The chain couples TRBV6-4 to TRBJ2-1, with 11 bases matching TRBD2. Germline V CDR1 and CDR2: MRHNA, SNTAGT. Trimming at V came to 0 bases and at J to 6 bases, leaving 1 base not matched to a gene. The CDR3 is 15 amino acids. The CDR3 protein is CASSDSTSGSNEQFF. CDR3 in DNA: TGTGCCAGCAGTGACTCTACTAGCGGGAGCAATGAGCAGTTCTTC.

This clonotype was seen at least ten times. V gene TRBV19 combines with J gene TRBJ2-1; TRBD2 matches 13 bases. Germline lookup yields CDR1 LNHDA and CDR2 SQIVND (reference sequence). The CDR3 runs 17 residues. With 0 bases clipped from V and 8 bases from J, the junction kept 7 bases outside the gene matches. The CDR3 sequence is CASSIERTSGRADEQFF. CDR3 DNA sequence: TGTGCCAGTAGTATAGAAAGAACTAGCGGGAGGGCCGATGAGCAGTTCTTC. The variable domain in full, completed from reference TRBV19 and TRBJ2-1, reads DGGITQSPKYLFRKEGQNVTLSCEQNLNHDAMYWYRQDPGQGLRLIYYSQIVNDFQKGDIAEGYSVSREKKESFPLTVTSAQKNPTAFYLCASSIERTSGRADEQFFGPGTRLTVL.

Many counts were recorded for this clonotype. This CDR3 reads CSVVSGGVNQPQHF. DNA of the CDR3: TGCAGCGTTGTCTCGGGCGGCGTCAATCAGCCCCAGCATTTT. The rearrangement links TRBV29-1 to TRBJ1-5; D unclear. Trimming left V 4 bases short and J 3 bases short, with 13 bases between. The germline V gene encodes CDR1 SQVTM and CDR2 ANQGSEA. The CDR3 consists of 14 residues.

This clonotype was detected a few times. The chain uses TRBV10-3 and TRBJ1-6; the D gene is possibly TRBD1 (5 bases). The V end was cut by 2 bases, the J end by 4 bases, with 18 bases between. This CDR3 comprises 18 residues. Germline V lookup: CDR1 ENHRY, CDR2 SYGVKD. CDR3 sequence (DNA): TGTGCCATCAGTGAGATGTCTGTCTACAGGCAGTATAATTCACCCCTCCACTTT. This gives the protein CAISEMSVYRQYNSPLHF.

This clonotype was observed many times. The rearrangement uses TRBV27 and TRBJ2-5; possible D gene TRBD2, 6 bases. CDR1 is MNHEY, CDR2 SMNVEV, per germline (reference sequence). The CDR3 is 14 amino acids. Trimming took off 0 bases at V and 4 bases at J, with 9 bases between the two ends. The DNA for the CDR3 is TGTGCCAGCAGTTTATCTGACGGGGGAGAGACCCAGTACTTC. The encoded protein is CASSLSDGGETQYF.

This clonotype came up many times. The chain carries TRBV13 and TRBJ2-7, with 8 bases aligning to TRBD2. The J segment lost 6 bases and the V segment lost 3 bases, leaving 10 bases of the junction unmatched. The CDR3 consists of 15 residues. Germline assignment: CDR1 PRHDT and CDR2 FYEKMQ (reference sequence). CDR3 DNA sequence: TGTGCCAGCAGCTTGGCGGGAGGACCCGGGGGCGAGCAGTACTTC. It is translated as CASSLAGGPGGEQYF.

This chain uses TRBV20-1 with TRBJ2-2, with D possibly TRBD2 on 6 matching bases. In germline, CDR1 is DFQATT, CDR2 SNEGSKA (reference sequence). The CDR3 has 13 amino acids. The V end was cut by 6 bases, the J end by 11 bases, with 19 bases between. Written as DNA, the CDR3 is TGCAGTGCAACGGCGGCACTTAGCGGCGAGCTGTTTTTT. Its protein is CSATAALSGELFF.

This clonotype has only a few counts. At one end the junction does not follow the germline gene, possibly because of a read error. This chain uses TRBV7-7 with TRBJ1-6; no definite D call. From germline, CDR1 is SSHAT and CDR2 FNYEAQ (reference sequence). The CDR3 is 23 residues long. CDR3 bases: TGTGCTAGCAGTAAAACAAACGCGGGTTTTAGCCGGATCTCGAGCTCCTATAATTCACCCCTCCACTTT. As protein: CASSKTNAGFSRISSSYNSPLHF.

This clonotype was seen many times. The gene calls are TRBV3-1 and TRBJ2-1; D ambiguous. CDR3 size: 12 residues. The V and J ends lost 0 bases and 7 bases respectively, with 4 bases between them. Germline CDR1 LGHDT, CDR2 YNNKEL (reference sequence). The CDR3 DNA sequence: TGTGCCAGCAGCCAAGATGGGAATGAGCAGTTCTTC. Protein: CASSQDGNEQFF.

This clonotype was detected many times. The CDR3 protein is CASSLYTNRGTEAFF. CDR3 sequence (DNA): TGTGCCAGCAGCCTTTATACCAACAGGGGCACTGAAGCTTTCTTT. The rearrangement joins TRBV3-1 to TRBJ1-1; the match to TRBD1 covers 7 bases. Trimming cost V 4 bases and J 4 bases; bases outside gene matches: 9. CDR1 is LGHDT and CDR2 is YNNKEL in the germline V gene (reference sequence). CDR3 length equals 15 residues.

The V gene is TRBV9, the J gene TRBJ2-4; unclear D gene. The CDR3 has 14 amino acids. Germline V gene sequence: CDR1 SGDLS, CDR2 YYNGEE. V lost 0 bases and J lost 6, with 10 bases in between. The CDR3 coding sequence is TGTGCCAGCAGCGTAGAAAGAGTTGGAAACATTCAGTACTTC. Protein product: CASSVERVGNIQYF.

This clonotype was seen many times. This sequence joins TRBV5-1 and TRBJ1-2; D unresolved. V was cut by 0 bases and J by 8 bases, with 17 bases left in between. CDR1 SGHRS and CDR2 YFSETQ come from the germline V gene. The CDR3 sequence is 15 residues long. Here the CDR3 reads CASSLEAAAGNGYTF. The CDR3 DNA reads TGCGCCAGCAGCTTGGAGGCGGCGGCTGGGAACGGCTACACCTTC.

This clonotype was seen ten or more times. The chain carries TRBV28 and TRBJ2-7; the match to TRBD1 covers 12 bases. V lost 5 bases, J lost 4 bases, and 6 bases stayed unmatched. CDR3 length: 15 amino acids. Germline CDR1 MDHEN, CDR2 SYDVKM. CDR3: CASSPTGQGAYEQYF. CDR3 coding DNA: TGTGCCAGCAGTCCCACGGGACAGGGGGCTTACGAGCAGTACTTC.

Many counts were recorded for this clonotype. This sequence joins TRBV7-8 and TRBJ2-2; possibly TRBD2 for D (6 bases). The CDR3 length is 15 residues. Germline CDR1 is SGHVS and CDR2 is FQNEAQ. Trimming took off 7 bases at V and 3 bases at J, with 15 bases between the two ends. CDR3 coding DNA: TGTGCCAGCATTGTGGGGAGGTTAGACACCGGGGAGCTGTTTTTT. It specifies CASIVGRLDTGELFF. Full variable domain (remainder filled in from reference TRBV7-8 and TRBJ2-2): GAGVSQSPRYKVAKRGQDVALRCDPISGHVSLFWYQQALGQGPEFLTYFQNEAQLDKSGLPSDRFFAERPEGSVSTLKIQRTQQEDSAVYLCASIVGRLDTGELFFGEGSRLTVL.

The table lists this clonotype with many counts. The chain employs TRBV7-9 and TRBJ2-1; 8 bases fit TRBD2. Per the germline V gene, CDR1 is SEHNR and CDR2 is FQNEAQ (reference sequence). V gave up 4 bases and J gave up 9 bases; unmatched junction bases: 8. This CDR3 spans 14 amino acids. CDR3: CASSSGTRSLEQFF. CDR3 nucleotides: TGTGCCAGCAGCTCCGGGACTAGATCCCTTGAGCAGTTCTTC.

In this sample, this clonotype turned up many times. V gene TRBV5-1 combines with J gene TRBJ2-1; 10 positions agree with TRBD2. CDR3 length equals 15 residues. With V trimmed by 4 bases and J by 4 bases, 5 bases remained unmatched. Germline V lookup: CDR1 SGHRS, CDR2 YFSETQ. The CDR3 DNA follows: TGCGCCAGCAGCACAACTAGCGGGATTTACAATGAGCAGTTCTTC. Protein sequence: CASSTTSGIYNEQFF.

The chain employs TRBV6-6 and TRBJ2-1; 8 bases fit TRBD1. CDR3 length: 14 amino acids. The J segment lost 9 bases and the V segment lost 4 bases, leaving 8 bases of the junction unmatched. The germline gives CDR1 MNHNY, CDR2 SVGAGI (reference sequence). Here the CDR3 DNA reads TGTGCCAGCAGTTCCGGACAGGGAGCCGGTGAGCAGTTCTTC. Translated: CASSSGQGAGEQFF.

V usage is TRBV28 and J usage is TRBJ2-7, with 9 bases lining up with TRBD1. Per germline, CDR1 MDHEN and CDR2 SYDVKM. The trim removed 6 bases at V and 4 bases at J, leaving 7 bases unmatched. The CDR3 runs to 14 residues. CDR3 protein: CASRLQGARYEQYF. CDR3 DNA sequence: TGTGCCAGCAGGCTACAGGGGGCGCGGTACGAGCAGTACTTC.

A word on this clonotype: Because the CDR3's place on the DNA is in doubt, the DNA is left out and the CDR3 is given as listed by TCRdb. This chain joins TRBV12-2 and TRBJ2-2; TRBD2, the D gene given by the table, was not confirmed from the DNA. TRBV12-2 is tagged as a pseudogene. The CDR3 sequence runs 16 residues, both termini included. The CDR3 loop is CASRLGLAVAPGSCFF.

Many counts were recorded for this clonotype. This rearrangement joins TRBV12-3 or TRBV12-4 to TRBJ1-1; D uncertain. Trimming took 3 bases from V and 2 from J, leaving 4 bases between them. This CDR3 has 12 residues. CDR3 residues: CASSLSNTEAFF. Written as DNA, the CDR3 is TGTGCCAGCAGTTTGTCCAACACTGAAGCTTTCTTT.

There are a few counts of this clonotype. The chain combines TRBV11-2 with TRBJ1-4; no firm D call. Trimming took 1 base from V and 1 from J, leaving 4 bases between them. The CDR3 contains 14 residues. Germline CDR1 SGHAT, CDR2 FQNNGV. CDR3 nucleotide sequence: TGTGCCAGCAGCTTAGCGTTAACTAATGAAAAACTGTTTTTT. Protein product: CASSLALTNEKLFF. Drawing the rest from reference TRBV11-2 and TRBJ1-4, the complete variable domain is EAGVAQSPRYKIIEKRQSVAFWCNPISGHATLYWYQQILGQGPKLLIQFQNNGVVDDSQLPKDRFSAERLKGVDSTLKIQPAKLEDSAVYLCASSLALTNEKLFFGSGTQLSVL.

This clonotype was seen ten or more times. The J gene is TRBJ1-6, the V gene TRBV12-3 or TRBV12-4; 7 nucleotides line up with TRBD1. The CDR3 runs 13 residues. Trimming took 5 bases from V and 7 from J; bases not matched to a gene: 2. This chain's CDR3 is CASSRDRNSPLHF. DNA for the CDR3: TGTGCCAGCAGTCGGGACAGAAATTCACCCCTCCACTTT.

This chain links TRBV28 with TRBJ1-1; 7 nucleotides line up with TRBD1. Germline assignment: CDR1 MDHEN and CDR2 SYDVKM. The CDR3 spans 15 residues. The J segment lost 0 bases and the V segment lost 5 bases, leaving 6 bases of the junction unmatched. In DNA form, the CDR3 reads TGTGCCAGCAGTGACTCGACAGGGATGAACACTGAAGCTTTCTTT. Translation: CASSDSTGMNTEAFF.